This TCR beta chain was documented in a study of Ad26.COV2.S vaccination and SARS-CoV-2 variants. Points from the study as a whole: It was vaccine recipients, not placebo recipients, who had the higher spike-specific TCR breadth.

Here immunoSEQ multiplex PCR was the method, and the copy in TCRdb shows in-frame clones only, minus some. The profile shows hundreds of thousands of clones, 92% of them singletons. Note on this clone: Antigen unknown.

The source was peripheral blood, collected after recovery from COVID-19. The source of this sequence is a human donor who had recovered from COVID-19.

CDR3 in amino acids: CASSLGQDGGNTIYF. CDR3 sequence (DNA): TGCGCCAGCAGCTTGGGGCAGGACGGGGGAAACACCATATATTTT. This chain links TRBV5-1 with TRBJ1-3; D uncertain. This CDR3 region has 15 residues. Trimming took 0 bases from V and 4 from J, leaving 11 bases between them. The germline V gene has CDR1 SGHRS and CDR2 YFSETQ.